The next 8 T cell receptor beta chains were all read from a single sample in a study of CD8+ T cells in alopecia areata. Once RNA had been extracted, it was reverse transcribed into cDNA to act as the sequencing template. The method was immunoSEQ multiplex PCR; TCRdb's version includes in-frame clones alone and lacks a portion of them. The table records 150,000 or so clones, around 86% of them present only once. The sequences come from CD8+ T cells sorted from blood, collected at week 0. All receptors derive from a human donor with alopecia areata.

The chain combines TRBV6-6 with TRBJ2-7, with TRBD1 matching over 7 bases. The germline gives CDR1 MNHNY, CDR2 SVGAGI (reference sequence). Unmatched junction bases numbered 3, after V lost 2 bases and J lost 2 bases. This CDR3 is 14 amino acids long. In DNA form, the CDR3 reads TGTGCCAGCAGTTACGGACAGGCGGCCTACGAGCAGTACTTC. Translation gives CASSYGQAAYEQYF.

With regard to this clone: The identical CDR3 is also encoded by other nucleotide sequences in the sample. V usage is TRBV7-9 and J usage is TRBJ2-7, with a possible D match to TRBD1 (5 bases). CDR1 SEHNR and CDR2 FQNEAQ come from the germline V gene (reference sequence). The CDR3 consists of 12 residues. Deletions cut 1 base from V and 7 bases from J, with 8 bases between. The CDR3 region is CASSLGGREQYF. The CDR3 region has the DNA TGTGCCAGCAGCTTAGGGGGCAGAGAGCAGTACTTC.

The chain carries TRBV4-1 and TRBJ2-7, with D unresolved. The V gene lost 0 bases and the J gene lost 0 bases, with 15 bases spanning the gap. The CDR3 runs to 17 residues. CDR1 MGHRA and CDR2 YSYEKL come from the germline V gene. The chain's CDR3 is CASSQEPAGLSSYEQYF. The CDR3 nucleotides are TGCGCCAGCAGCCAAGAACCAGCAGGTCTAAGCTCCTACGAGCAGTACTTC.

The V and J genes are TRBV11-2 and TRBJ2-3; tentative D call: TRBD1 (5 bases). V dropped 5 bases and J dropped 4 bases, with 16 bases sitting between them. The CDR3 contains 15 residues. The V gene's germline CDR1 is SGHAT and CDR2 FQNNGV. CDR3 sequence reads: CASSPYPDRADTQYF. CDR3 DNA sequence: TGTGCCAGCAGCCCTTATCCCGACAGAGCAGATACGCAGTATTTT.

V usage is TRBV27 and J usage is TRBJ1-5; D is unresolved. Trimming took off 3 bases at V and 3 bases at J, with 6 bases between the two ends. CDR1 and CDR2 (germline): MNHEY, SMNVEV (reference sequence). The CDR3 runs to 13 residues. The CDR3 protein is CASSFGYNQPQHF. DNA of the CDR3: TGTGCCAGCAGTTTTGGGTACAATCAGCCCCAGCATTTT.

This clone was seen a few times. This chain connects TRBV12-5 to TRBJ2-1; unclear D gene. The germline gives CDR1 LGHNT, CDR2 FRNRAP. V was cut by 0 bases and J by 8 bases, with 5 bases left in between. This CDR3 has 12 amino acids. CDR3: CASGLVPDEQFF. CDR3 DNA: TGTGCTAGTGGTTTGGTCCCGGATGAGCAGTTCTTC.

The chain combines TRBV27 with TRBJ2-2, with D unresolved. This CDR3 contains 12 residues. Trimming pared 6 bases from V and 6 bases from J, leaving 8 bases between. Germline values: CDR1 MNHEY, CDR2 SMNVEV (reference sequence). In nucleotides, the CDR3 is TGTGCCAGCAGCACCTCCGCCGGGGAGCTGTTTTTT. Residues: CASSTSAGELFF.

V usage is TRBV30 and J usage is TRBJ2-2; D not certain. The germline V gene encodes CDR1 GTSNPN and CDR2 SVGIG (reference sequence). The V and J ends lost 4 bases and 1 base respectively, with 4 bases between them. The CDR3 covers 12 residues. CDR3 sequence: CAWKGNTGELFF. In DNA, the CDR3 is TGTGCCTGGAAGGGGAACACCGGGGAGCTGTTTTTT. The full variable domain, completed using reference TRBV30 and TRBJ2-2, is SQTIHQWPATLVQPVGSPLSLECTVEGTSNPNLYWYRQAAGRGLQLLFYSVGIGQISSEVPQNLSASRPQDRQFILSSKKLLLSDSGFYLCAWKGNTGELFFGEGSRLTVL.